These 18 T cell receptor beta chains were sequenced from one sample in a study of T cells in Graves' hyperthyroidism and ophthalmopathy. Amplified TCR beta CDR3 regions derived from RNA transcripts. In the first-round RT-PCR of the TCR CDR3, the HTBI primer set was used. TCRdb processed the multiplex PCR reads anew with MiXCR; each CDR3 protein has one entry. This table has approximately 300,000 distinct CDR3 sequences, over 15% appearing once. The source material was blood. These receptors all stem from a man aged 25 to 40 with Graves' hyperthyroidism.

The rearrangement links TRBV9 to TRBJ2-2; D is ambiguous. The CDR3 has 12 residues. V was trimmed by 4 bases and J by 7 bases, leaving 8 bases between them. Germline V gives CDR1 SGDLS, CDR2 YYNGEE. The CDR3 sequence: CASSRVGGELFF. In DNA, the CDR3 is TGTGCCAGCAGCCGGGTCGGCGGGGAGCTGTTTTTT.

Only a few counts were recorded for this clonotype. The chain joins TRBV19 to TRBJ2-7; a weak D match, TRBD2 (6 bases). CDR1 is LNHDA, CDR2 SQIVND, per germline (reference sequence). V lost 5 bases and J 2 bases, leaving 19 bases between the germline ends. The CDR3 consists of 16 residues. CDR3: CASSSARGNRPYEQYF. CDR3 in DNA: TGTGCCAGTAGTTCCGCCCGGGGGAACAGACCCTACGAGCAGTACTTC.

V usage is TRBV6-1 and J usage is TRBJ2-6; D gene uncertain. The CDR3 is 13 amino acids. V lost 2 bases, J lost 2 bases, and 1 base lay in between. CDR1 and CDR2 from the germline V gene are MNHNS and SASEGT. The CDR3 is CASSETGANVLTF. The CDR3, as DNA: TGTGCCAGCAGTGAAACTGGGGCCAACGTCCTGACTTTC.

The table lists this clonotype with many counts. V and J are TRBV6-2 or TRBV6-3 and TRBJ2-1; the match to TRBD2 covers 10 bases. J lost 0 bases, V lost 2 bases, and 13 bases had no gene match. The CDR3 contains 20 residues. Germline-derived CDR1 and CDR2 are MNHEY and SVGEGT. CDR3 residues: CASSYTLLAGRRTSYNEQFF. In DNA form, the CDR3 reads TGTGCCAGCAGTTACACCCTACTAGCGGGAAGACGAACCTCCTACAATGAGCAGTTCTTC.

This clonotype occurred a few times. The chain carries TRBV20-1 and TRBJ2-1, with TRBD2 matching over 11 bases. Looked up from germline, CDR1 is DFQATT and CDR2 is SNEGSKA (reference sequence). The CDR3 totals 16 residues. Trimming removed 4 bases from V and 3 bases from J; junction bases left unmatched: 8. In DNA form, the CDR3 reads TGCAGTGCTAATTCGGCTAGCGGGAGGATCTACAATGAGCAGTTCTTC. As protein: CSANSASGRIYNEQFF.

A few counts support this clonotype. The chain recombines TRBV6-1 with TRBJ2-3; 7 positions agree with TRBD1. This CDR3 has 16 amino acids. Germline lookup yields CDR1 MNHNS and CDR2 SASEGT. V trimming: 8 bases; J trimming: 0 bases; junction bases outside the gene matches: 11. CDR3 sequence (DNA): TGTGCCAGCGGGACAGTCGTTCGATTAAGCACAGATACGCAGTATTTT. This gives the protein CASGTVVRLSTDTQYF.

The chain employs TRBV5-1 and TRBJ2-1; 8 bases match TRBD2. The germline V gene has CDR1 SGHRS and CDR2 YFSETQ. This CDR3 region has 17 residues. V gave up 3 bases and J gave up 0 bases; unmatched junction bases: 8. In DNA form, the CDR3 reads TGCGCCAGCAGCTCACGAATAGCGGGAAACTCCTACAATGAGCAGTTCTTC. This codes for CASSSRIAGNSYNEQFF.

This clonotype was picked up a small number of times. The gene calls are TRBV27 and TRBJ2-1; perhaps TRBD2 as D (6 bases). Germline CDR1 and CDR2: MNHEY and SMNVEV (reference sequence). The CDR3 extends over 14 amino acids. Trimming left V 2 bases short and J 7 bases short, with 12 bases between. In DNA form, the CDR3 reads TGTGCCAGCAGTTTAGGGGCGGGAACGAATGAGCAGTTCTTC. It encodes CASSLGAGTNEQFF.

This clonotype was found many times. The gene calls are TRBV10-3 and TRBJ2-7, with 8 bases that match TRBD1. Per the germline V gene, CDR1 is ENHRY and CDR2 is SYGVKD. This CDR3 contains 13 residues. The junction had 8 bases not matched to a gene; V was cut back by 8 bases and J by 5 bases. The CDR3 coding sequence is TGTGCCATCTCCCAGGGGGCAAGCGACGAGCAGTACTTC. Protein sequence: CAISQGASDEQYF.

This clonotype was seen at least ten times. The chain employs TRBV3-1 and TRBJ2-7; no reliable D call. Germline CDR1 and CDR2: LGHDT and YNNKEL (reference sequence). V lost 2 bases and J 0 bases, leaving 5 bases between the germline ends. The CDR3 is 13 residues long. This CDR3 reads CASSQTNSYEQYF. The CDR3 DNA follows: TGTGCCAGCAGCCAAACAAACTCCTACGAGCAGTACTTC.

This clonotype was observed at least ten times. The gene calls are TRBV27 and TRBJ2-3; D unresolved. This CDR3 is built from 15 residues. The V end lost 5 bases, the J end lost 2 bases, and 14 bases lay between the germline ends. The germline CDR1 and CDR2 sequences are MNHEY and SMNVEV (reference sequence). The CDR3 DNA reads TGTGCCAGCAGTCCCCGGCGGCGGAACACAGATACGCAGTATTTT. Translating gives CASSPRRRNTDTQYF.

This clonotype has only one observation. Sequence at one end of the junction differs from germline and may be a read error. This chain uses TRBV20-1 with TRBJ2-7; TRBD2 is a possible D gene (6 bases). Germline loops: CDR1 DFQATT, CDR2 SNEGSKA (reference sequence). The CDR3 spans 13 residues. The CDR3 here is CSARRAGLYERYF. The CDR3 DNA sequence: TGCAGTGCCAGGAGGGCAGGCCTCTACGAGCGGTACTTC.

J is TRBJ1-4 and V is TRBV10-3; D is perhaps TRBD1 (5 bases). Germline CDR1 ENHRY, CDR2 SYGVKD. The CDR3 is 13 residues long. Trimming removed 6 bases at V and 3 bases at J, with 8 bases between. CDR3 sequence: CAIRGESNEKLFF. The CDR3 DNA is TGTGCCATCAGGGGGGAGTCTAATGAAAAACTGTTTTTT.

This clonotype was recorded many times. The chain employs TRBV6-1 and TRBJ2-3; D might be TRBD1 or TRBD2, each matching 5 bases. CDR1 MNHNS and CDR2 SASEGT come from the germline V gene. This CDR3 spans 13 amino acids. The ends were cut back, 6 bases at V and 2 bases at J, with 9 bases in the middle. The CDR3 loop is CASRSGATDTQYF. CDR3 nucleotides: TGTGCCAGCAGGTCCGGGGCCACAGATACGCAGTATTTT.

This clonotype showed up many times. The CDR3 loop reads CASSLQYSGILVNYGYTF. Written as DNA, the CDR3 is TGTGCCAGCAGTTTACAGTATTCGGGTATACTCGTTAACTATGGCTACACCTTC. The gene calls are TRBV12-3 or TRBV12-4 and TRBJ1-2; unclear D gene. The germline V and J ends were trimmed by 2 bases and 1 base, with 20 bases remaining between them. This CDR3 contains 18 residues.

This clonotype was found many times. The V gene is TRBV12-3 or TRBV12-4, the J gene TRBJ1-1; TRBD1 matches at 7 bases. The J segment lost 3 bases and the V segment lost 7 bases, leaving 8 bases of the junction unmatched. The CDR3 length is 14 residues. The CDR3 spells CASTPTGLYTEAFF. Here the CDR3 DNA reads TGTGCCAGCACACCGACAGGGTTGTACACTGAAGCTTTCTTT.

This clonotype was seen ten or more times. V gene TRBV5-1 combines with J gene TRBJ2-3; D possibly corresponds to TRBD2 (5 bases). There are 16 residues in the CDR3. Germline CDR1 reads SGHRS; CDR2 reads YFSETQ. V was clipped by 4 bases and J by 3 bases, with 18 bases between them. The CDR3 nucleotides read TGCGCCAGCAGCCAAACTTTAGCGCGAGGGACAGATACGCAGTATTTT. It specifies CASSQTLARGTDTQYF.

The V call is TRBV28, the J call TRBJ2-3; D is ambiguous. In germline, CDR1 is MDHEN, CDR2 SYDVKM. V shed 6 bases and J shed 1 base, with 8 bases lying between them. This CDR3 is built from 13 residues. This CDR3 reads CASSADRTDTQYF. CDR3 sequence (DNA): TGTGCCAGCAGCGCGGACCGCACAGATACGCAGTATTTT.